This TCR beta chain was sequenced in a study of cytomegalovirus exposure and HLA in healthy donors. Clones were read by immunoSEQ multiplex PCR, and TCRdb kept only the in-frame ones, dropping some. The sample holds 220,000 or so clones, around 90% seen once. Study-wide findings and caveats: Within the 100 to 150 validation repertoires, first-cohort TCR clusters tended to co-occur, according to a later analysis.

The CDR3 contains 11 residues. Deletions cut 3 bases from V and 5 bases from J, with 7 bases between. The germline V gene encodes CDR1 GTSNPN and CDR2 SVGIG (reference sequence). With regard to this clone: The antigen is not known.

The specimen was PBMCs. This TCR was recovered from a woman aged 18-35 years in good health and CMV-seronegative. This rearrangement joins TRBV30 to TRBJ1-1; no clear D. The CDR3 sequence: CAWRRVTEAFF. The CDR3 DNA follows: TGTGCCTGGAGGAGGGTTACTGAAGCTTTCTTT.